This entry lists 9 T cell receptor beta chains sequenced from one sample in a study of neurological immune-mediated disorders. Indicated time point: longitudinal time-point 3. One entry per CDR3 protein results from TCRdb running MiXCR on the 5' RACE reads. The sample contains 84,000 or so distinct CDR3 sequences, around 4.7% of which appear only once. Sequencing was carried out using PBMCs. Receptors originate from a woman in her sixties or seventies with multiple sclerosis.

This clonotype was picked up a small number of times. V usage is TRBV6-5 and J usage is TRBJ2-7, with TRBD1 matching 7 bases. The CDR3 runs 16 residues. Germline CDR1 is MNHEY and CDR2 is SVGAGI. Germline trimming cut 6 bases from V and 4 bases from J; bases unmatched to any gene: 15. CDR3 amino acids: CASRTGTAQGSYEQYF. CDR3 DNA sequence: TGTGCCAGCAGGACCGGGACAGCTCAGGGTTCTTACGAGCAGTACTTC.

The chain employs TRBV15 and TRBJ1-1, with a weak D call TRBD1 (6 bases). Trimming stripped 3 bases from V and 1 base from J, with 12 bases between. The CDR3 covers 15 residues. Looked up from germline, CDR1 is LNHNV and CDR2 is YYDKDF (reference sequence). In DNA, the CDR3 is TGTGCCACCAGCAGGGGGGACAACACGAACACTGAAGCTTTCTTT. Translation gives CATSRGDNTNTEAFF.

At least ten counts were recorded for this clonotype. CDR3 sequence: CASSFIGTGGDEQFF. CDR3 nucleotides: TGTGCCAGCAGTTTCATAGGGACAGGGGGGGATGAGCAGTTCTTC. The chain links TRBV28 to TRBJ2-1; 11 bases align to TRBD1. Trimming took 3 bases from V and 8 from J; bases not matched to a gene: 6. The CDR3 has 15 amino acids. CDR1 and CDR2 (germline): MDHEN, SYDVKM.

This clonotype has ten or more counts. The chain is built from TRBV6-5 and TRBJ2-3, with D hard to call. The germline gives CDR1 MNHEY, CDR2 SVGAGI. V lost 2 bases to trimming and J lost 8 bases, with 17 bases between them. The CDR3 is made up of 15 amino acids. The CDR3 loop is CASSYDWVSALTQYF. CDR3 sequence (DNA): TGTGCCAGCAGTTACGACTGGGTTTCGGCTCTTACGCAGTATTTT.

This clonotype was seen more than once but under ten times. CDR3 bases: TGTGCCAGCTCACCACCTCAGGGACAGGGGTACGAGCAGTACTTC. This codes for CASSPPQGQGYEQYF. The chain recombines TRBV18 with TRBJ2-7; 10 positions match TRBD1. The germline gives CDR1 KGHSH, CDR2 LQKENI. V lost 0 bases to trimming and J lost 4 bases; unmatched junction nucleotides: 3. The CDR3 spans 15 residues.

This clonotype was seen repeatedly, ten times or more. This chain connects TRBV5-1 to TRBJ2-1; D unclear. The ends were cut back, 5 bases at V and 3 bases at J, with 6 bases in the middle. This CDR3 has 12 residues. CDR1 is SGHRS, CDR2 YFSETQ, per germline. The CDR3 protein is CASSPSYNEQFF. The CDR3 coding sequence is TGCGCCAGCAGTCCTAGCTACAATGAGCAGTTCTTC.

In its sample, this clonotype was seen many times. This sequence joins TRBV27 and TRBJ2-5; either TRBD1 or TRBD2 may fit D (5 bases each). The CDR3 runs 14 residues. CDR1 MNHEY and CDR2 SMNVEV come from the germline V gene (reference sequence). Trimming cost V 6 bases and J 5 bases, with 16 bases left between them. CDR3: CASSSLWGMETQYF. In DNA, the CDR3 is TGTGCCAGCAGCTCACTATGGGGGATGGAGACCCAGTACTTC.

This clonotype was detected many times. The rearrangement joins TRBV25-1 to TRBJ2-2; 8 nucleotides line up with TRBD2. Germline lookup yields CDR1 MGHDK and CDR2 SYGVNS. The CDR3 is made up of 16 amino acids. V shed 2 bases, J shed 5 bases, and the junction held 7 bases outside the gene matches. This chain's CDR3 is CASSEAGRGVTGELFF. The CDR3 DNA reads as TGTGCCAGCAGTGAAGCCGGGCGGGGGGTTACCGGGGAGCTGTTTTTT.

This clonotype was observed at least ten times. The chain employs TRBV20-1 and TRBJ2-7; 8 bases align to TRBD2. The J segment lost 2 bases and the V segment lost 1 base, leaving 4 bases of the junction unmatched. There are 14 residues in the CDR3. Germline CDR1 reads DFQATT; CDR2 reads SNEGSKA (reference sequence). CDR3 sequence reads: CSARGGGRTYEQYF. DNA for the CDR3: TGCAGTGCTAGAGGCGGGGGGCGAACCTACGAGCAGTACTTC.